These T cell receptor beta chains were read from a single sample in a study of blood T cell repertoires in COVID-19. Only in-frame clones appear in the TCRdb table, and some are missing; sequencing was by immunoSEQ multiplex PCR. The data hold hundreds of thousands of clones, with more than 85% observed a single time. The sequencing sample was made of peripheral blood. These receptors all stem from a man between 70 and 80 years old with acute or convalescent COVID-19. The CDR3 runs from the conserved cysteine through the conserved F or W. D genes are given only for firm matches.

J gene	V gene	D gene	CDR3 protein	CDR3 DNA
TRBJ2-2	TRBV7-9	TRBD1	CASSSGTGITGELFF	TGTGCCAGCAGCAGCGGGACAGGGATCACCGGGGAGCTGTTTTTT
TRBJ1-1	TRBV28	TRBD1	CAGGGQGNTEAFF	TGTGCCGGAGGAGGACAGGGAAACACTGAAGCTTTCTTT
TRBJ1-2	TRBV30	TRBD1	CAFRSTGGLGYTF	TGTGCCTTTCGATCGACAGGGGGCCTTGGCTACACCTTC
TRBJ1-1	TRBV30	.	CAWSVGMGRGSNAFF	TGTGCCTGGAGTGTCGGGATGGGCAGGGGATCGAATGCTTTCTTT
TRBJ1-3	TRBV7-9	TRBD1	CASSLGTGVYSGNTIYF	TGTGCCAGCAGCTTAGGGACAGGGGTTTATTCTGGAAACACCATATATTTT
TRBJ2-3	TRBV6-6	TRBD2	CASSGLAGGRDTQYF	TGTGCCAGCAGCGGACTAGCGGGAGGGAGGGATACGCAGTATTTT
TRBJ1-6	TRBV5-1	.	CASSLVPAGNNSPLHF	TGCGCCAGCAGCTTGGTTCCGGCAGGGAATAATTCACCCCTCCACTTT
TRBJ2-1	TRBV9	TRBD2	CASSVAPASGGAVQFF	TGTGCCAGCAGCGTAGCCCCAGCTAGCGGGGGGGCAGTGCAGTTCTTC
TRBJ1-3	TRBV18	TRBD1	CASSPYGTERDGVSGNTIYF	TGTGCCAGCTCACCGTATGGGACAGAAAGGGACGGGGTCTCTGGAAACACCATATATTTT
TRBJ1-5	TRBV3-1/TRBV3-2	.	CASSLHREPAFFVSNQPQHF	TGTGCCAGCAGCCTCCACAGGGAACCAGCATTTTTCGTTAGCAATCAGCCCCAGCATTTT
TRBJ1-1	TRBV29-1	.	CSVESRRNTEAFF	TGCAGCGTTGAATCGCGGAGGAACACTGAAGCTTTCTTT
TRBJ2-5	TRBV5-1	TRBD1	CASSLGGQGIQETQYF	TGCGCCAGCAGCCTGGGGGGACAGGGGATCCAAGAGACCCAGTACTTC
TRBJ1-5	TRBV10-3	.	CAISESRDGNQPQHF	TGTGCCATCAGTGAGTCCAGGGATGGCAATCAGCCCCAGCATTTT
TRBJ2-7	TRBV6-2/TRBV6-3	.	CASSHRVSHEQYF	TGTGCCAGCAGCCACAGGGTCTCCCACGAGCAGTACTTC
TRBJ2-5	TRBV25-1	.	CASSEQGRGETQYF	TGTGCCAGCAGTGAGCAGGGGCGCGGGGAGACCCAGTACTTC